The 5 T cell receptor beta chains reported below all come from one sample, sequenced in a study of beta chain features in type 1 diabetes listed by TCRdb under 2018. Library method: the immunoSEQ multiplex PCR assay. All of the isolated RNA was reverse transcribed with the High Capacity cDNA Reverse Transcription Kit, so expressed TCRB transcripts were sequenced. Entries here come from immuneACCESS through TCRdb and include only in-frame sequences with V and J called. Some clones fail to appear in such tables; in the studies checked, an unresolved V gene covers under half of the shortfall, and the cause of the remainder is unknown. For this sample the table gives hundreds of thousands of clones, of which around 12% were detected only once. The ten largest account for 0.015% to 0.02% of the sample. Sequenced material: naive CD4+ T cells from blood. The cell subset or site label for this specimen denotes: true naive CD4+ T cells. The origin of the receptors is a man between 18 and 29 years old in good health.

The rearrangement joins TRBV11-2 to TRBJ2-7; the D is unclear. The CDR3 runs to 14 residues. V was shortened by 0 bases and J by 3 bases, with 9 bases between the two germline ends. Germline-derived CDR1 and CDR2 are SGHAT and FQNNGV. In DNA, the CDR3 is TGTGCCAGCAGCTTAGATGGTGGCGGCTACGAGCAGTACTTC. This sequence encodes CASSLDGGGYEQYF. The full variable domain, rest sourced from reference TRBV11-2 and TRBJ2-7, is EAGVAQSPRYKIIEKRQSVAFWCNPISGHATLYWYQQILGQGPKLLIQFQNNGVVDDSQLPKDRFSAERLKGVDSTLKIQPAKLEDSAVYLCASSLDGGGYEQYFGPGTRLTVT.

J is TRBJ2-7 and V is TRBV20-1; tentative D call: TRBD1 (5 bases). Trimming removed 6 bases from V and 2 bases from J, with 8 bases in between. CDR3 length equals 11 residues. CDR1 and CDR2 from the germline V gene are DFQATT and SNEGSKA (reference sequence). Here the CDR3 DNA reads TGCAGTGCCCGACAGACCTACGAGCAGTACTTC. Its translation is CSARQTYEQYF.

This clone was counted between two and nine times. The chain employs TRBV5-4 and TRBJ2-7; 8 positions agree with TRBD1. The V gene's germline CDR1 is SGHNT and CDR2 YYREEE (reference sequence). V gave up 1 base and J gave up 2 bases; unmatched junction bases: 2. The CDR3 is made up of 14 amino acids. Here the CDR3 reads CASSLNRGAYEQYF. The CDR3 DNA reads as TGTGCCAGCAGCTTGAACAGGGGGGCCTACGAGCAGTACTTC.

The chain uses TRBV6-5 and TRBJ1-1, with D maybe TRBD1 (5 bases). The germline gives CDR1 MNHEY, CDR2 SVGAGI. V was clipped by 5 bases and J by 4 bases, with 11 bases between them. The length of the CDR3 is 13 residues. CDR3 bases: TGTGCCAGCAGTGGGTTGGGGGGCACTGAAGCTTTCTTT. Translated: CASSGLGGTEAFF.

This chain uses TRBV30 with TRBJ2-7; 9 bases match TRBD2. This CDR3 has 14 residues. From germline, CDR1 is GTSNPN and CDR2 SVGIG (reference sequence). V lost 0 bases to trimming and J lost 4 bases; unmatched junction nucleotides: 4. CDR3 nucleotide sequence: TGTGCCTGGAGTGTGGCGGGGGGGTTGTACGAGCAGTACTTC. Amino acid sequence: CAWSVAGGLYEQYF.